The clone carrying this TCR beta chain was counted many times. The target antigen is unknown. The source material, RNA transcripts, was used to amplify TCR beta CDR3 regions. TCR CDR3 regions were first amplified by RT-PCR with HTBI primers. Using its own MiXCR run on the multiplex PCR reads, TCRdb lists one record per CDR3 protein. The table has around 520,000 distinct CDR3 sequences, around 22% seen once; the top ten hold around 11%. The data originate from a study of T cells in Graves' hyperthyroidism and ophthalmopathy. Study-wide results and caveats: The model identified upcoming ophthalmopathy a median 6.5 months ahead of onset.

CDR1 and CDR2 (germline): SGHVS, FNYEAQ. V was trimmed by 1 base and J by 2 bases, leaving 9 bases between them. The CDR3 totals 15 residues. Investigators excluded patients with uncontrolled infection, other autoimmune disease, pregnancy or lactation. The chain uses TRBV7-6 and TRBJ1-5, with a weak D call TRBD1 (5 bases). The specimen sequenced was blood. The TCR comes from a young woman with Graves' ophthalmopathy. CDR3 region: CASSLDRGGNQPQHF. In DNA form, the CDR3 reads TGTGCCAGCAGCTTAGATCGGGGCGGCAATCAGCCCCAGCATTTT.